Shown below are 13 T cell receptor beta chains from a single sample sequenced in a study of T cell clonality in common variable immunodeficiency. Produced via immunoSEQ multiplex PCR; TCRdb's table is partial and in-frame only. There are 40,000 to 55,000 clones in the sample, none observed a single time. Sequencing was carried out using peripheral blood mononuclear cells. Receptors were obtained from a person aged 18-70 years in good health.

There are many counts of this clone. Read sequence stops 3 residues before the CDR3 end, and the germline J gene provides the missing end. V gene TRBV9 combines with J gene TRBJ2-2; 7 bases line up with TRBD1. The V gene's germline CDR1 is SGDLS and CDR2 YYNGEE. The CDR3 is 15 residues long. V shed 5 bases, J shed 0 bases, and the junction held 4 bases outside the gene matches. The covered CDR3 bases are TGTGCCAGCAGGCCGGGACAGACGAACACCGGGGAG. Amino acids: CASRPGQTNTGE. The CDR3 reads in full as CASRPGQTNTGELFF.

This clone was observed many times. The CDR3 end lies 3 residues beyond the end of the read and is filled in from the germline J gene. The V call is TRBV5-1, the J call TRBJ2-7; 8 bases align to TRBD2. Germline V gene lookup returns CDR1 SGHRS and CDR2 YFSETQ. V lost 0 bases to trimming and J lost 2 bases; unmatched junction nucleotides: 1. This CDR3 contains 14 residues. The CDR3 DNA, read in part, is TGCGCCAGCAGCTTGGGCGGGGGGACCTACGAG. It is translated as CASSLGGGTYE. From start to end, the CDR3 is CASSLGGGTYEQYF.

This clone came up many times. The sequenced fragment ends 3 residues before the CDR3 boundary, so the rest is inferred from the germline J gene. V is TRBV30 and J is TRBJ2-3; D possibly corresponds to TRBD2 (5 bases). Trimming removed 0 bases at V and 0 bases at J, with 13 bases between. Looked up from germline, CDR1 is GTSNPN and CDR2 is SVGIG (reference sequence). This CDR3 comprises 16 residues. Incomplete CDR3 DNA: TGTGCCTGGAGTGTCGGCCTAGTAGCGAGCACAGATACG. Translating it yields CAWSVGLVASTDT. The whole CDR3 reads CAWSVGLVASTDTQYF.

In this sample, this clone turned up many times. Coverage ceases 3 residues before the CDR3 finishes, and the germline J gene fills in the end. V is TRBV7-6 and J is TRBJ2-3, with TRBD1 as a possible D gene (6 bases). The ends were cut back, 4 bases at V and 2 bases at J, with 19 bases in the middle. The CDR3 is 17 amino acids. CDR1 and CDR2 from the germline V gene are SGHVS and FNYEAQ. Incomplete CDR3 DNA: TGTGCCAGCAGCTCCAATCTGGGGCAGGGGAACACAGATACG. Translation: CASSSNLGQGNTDT. The whole CDR3 sequence is CASSSNLGQGNTDTQYF.

This clone showed up just a few times. Read coverage stops 3 residues before the CDR3 terminus; the germline J gene supplies the remainder. V gene TRBV6-2 or TRBV6-3 combines with J gene TRBJ1-2; D gene unclear. The CDR3 runs to 14 residues. The germline V gene encodes CDR1 MNHEY and CDR2 SVGEGT. Partial CDR3 DNA: TGTGCCAGCACCCGGACTGGGAGCTCCTACGAC. Translation gives CASTRTGSSYD. The whole CDR3 sequence reads CASTRTGSSYDYTF.

The table lists this clone with many counts. The read terminates 3 residues ahead of where the CDR3 ends, so the germline J gene completes it. V gene TRBV7-2 combines with J gene TRBJ2-7, with D perhaps matching TRBD1 (5 bases). The CDR3 contains 14 residues. Germline V CDR1 and CDR2: SGHTA, FQGNSA. Trimming stripped 1 base from V and 2 bases from J, with 9 bases between. CDR3 protein: CASSLVQGTYEQYF. The CDR3 bases that were read are TGTGCCAGCAGCTTAGTCCAGGGCACCTACGAG.

This clone came up many times. The sequenced fragment ends 3 residues before the CDR3 boundary, so the rest is inferred from the germline J gene. The chain joins TRBV5-4 to TRBJ2-5; 9 bases are a match to TRBD1. CDR3 size: 14 residues. The germline gives CDR1 SGHNT, CDR2 YYREEE (reference sequence). V shed 3 bases, J shed 4 bases, and the junction held 4 bases outside the gene matches. The CDR3 spells CASSSPGQGETQYF. CDR3 DNA, as far as it was read: TGTGCCAGCAGCTCTCCGGGACAGGGAGAGACC.

Notes on this clone: A much larger clone lies a single base off, so this may be a read error. The CDR3 end lies 3 residues beyond the end of the read and is filled in from the germline J gene. This chain connects TRBV19 to TRBJ2-3; D gene ambiguous. The CDR3 contains 14 residues. Germline CDR1 and CDR2: LNHDA and SQIVND (reference sequence). The CDR3 DNA, read in part, is TGTGCCAGTAGTACCTCAGGATACAATCAGCCG. The encoded protein is CASSTSGYNQP. The entire CDR3 sequence reads CASSTSGYNQPQYF.

Concerning this clone itself: Read data end 3 residues before the CDR3 end; the end is taken from the germline J gene. The chain links TRBV6-2 or TRBV6-3 to TRBJ2-4; TRBD1 matches 10 bases. The CDR3 has 14 residues. From germline, CDR1 is MNHEY and CDR2 SVGEGT. Partial CDR3 DNA: TGTGCCAGCAGTTACTCGGGACAGGGGCGAGGT. Protein: CASSYSGQGRG. The CDR3 in full is CASSYSGQGRGQYF.

This clone was picked up a small number of times. From the germline J gene comes the end of the CDR3, since the read stops 3 residues before it. This rearrangement joins TRBV11-2 to TRBJ1-2; D may be TRBD1 (6 bases). In germline, CDR1 is SGHAT, CDR2 FQNNGV. This CDR3 is built from 13 residues. V lost 0 bases to trimming and J lost 7 bases, with 9 bases between them. The sequenced CDR3 bases are TGTGCCAGCAGCTTAGAACCAGGGGCTGGC. This codes for CASSLEPGAG. The CDR3 in its entirety is CASSLEPGAGYTF.

This clone appeared many times. The read ends 3 residues shy of where the CDR3 ends; the end is completed using the germline J gene. V usage is TRBV19 and J usage is TRBJ2-7; 8 bases are shared with TRBD1. Germline V gene sequence: CDR1 LNHDA, CDR2 SQIVND (reference sequence). The CDR3 extends over 14 amino acids. V shed 3 bases, J shed 2 bases, and the junction held 3 bases outside the gene matches. CDR3 in amino acids: CASSIRDRPYEQYF. The covered CDR3 bases are TGTGCCAGTAGTATCCGGGACAGGCCCTACGAG.

Comments on this clone: The missing CDR3 end, 3 residues past where the read stops, is filled in from the germline J gene. The chain links TRBV7-2 to TRBJ2-4; maybe TRBD1 (5 bases). Germline V lookup: CDR1 SGHTA, CDR2 FQGNSA. This CDR3 is 15 amino acids long. The CDR3 here is CASSLAGQGSYGQYF. The part of the CDR3 DNA that was read is TGTGCCAGCAGCTTAGCAGGACAAGGGTCGTATGGT.

This clone appeared many times. The CDR3 end falls 3 residues outside the read, so it is completed with the germline J gene. This chain connects TRBV30 to TRBJ2-1; D remains unclear. The CDR3 is 12 residues long. Trimming removed 2 bases at V and 1 base at J, with 3 bases between. Per the germline V gene, CDR1 is GTSNPN and CDR2 is SVGIG (reference sequence). The sequenced CDR3 bases are TGTGCCTGGAGTAGGTCCTACAATGAG. It encodes CAWSRSYNE. In full, the CDR3 reads CAWSRSYNEQFF. Full variable domain (rest looked up from reference TRBV30 and TRBJ2-1): SQTIHQWPATLVQPVGSPLSLECTVEGTSNPNLYWYRQAAGRGLQLLFYSVGIGQISSEVPQNLSASRPQDRQFILSSKKLLLSDSGFYLCAWSRSYNEQFFGPGTRLTVL.